The next 4 T cell receptor beta chains were all read from a single sample in a study of early T cells in non-severe SARS-CoV-2 infection. TCRdb re-called the 5' RACE reads with MiXCR, one entry per CDR3 protein. The sample gives about 55,000 distinct CDR3 sequences, under 15% of which show up once; 9.3% is in the top ten. The material sequenced was whole blood, taken at baseline. The source is an adult who was a healthcare worker with PCR-confirmed SARS-CoV-2 infection or an uninfected control (not recorded which).

V is TRBV5-6 and J is TRBJ2-6; D is unclear. V was trimmed by 1 base and J by 0 bases, leaving 5 bases between them. The CDR3 is made up of 15 amino acids. Germline CDR1 and CDR2: SGHDT and YYEEEE. CDR3 nucleotides: TGTGCCAGCAGCTTGTCGGGCTCTGGGGCCAACGTCCTGACTTTC. It specifies CASSLSGSGANVLTF.

This clonotype came up many times. The chain employs TRBV30 and TRBJ2-2; D is uncertain. V was shortened by 0 bases and J by 7 bases, with 9 bases between the two germline ends. CDR1 and CDR2 (germline): GTSNPN, SVGIG (reference sequence). The CDR3 contains 13 residues. CDR3 bases: TGTGCCTGGAGTGTTCGGCACAACGGGGAGCTGTTTTTT. It encodes CAWSVRHNGELFF.

This clonotype was observed a few times. This chain joins TRBV7-2 and TRBJ2-7; D not certain. Germline assignment: CDR1 SGHTA and CDR2 FQGNSA. V was cut by 0 bases and J by 6 bases, with 15 bases left in between. The CDR3 spans 15 residues. CDR3 nucleotide sequence: TGTGCCAGCAGCTTAGCGATTGAACTACTAACCGAGCAGTACTTC. The encoded protein is CASSLAIELLTEQYF.

The chain has TRBV20-1 and TRBJ2-3, with D uncertain. V lost 8 bases, J lost 0 bases, and 18 bases lay in between. CDR1 is DFQATT and CDR2 is SNEGSKA in the germline V gene (reference sequence). This CDR3 is 15 amino acids long. CDR3 protein: CSPTKGSSSTDTQYF. The CDR3 nucleotides are TGCAGTCCCACTAAAGGAAGTTCTAGCACAGATACGCAGTATTTT.